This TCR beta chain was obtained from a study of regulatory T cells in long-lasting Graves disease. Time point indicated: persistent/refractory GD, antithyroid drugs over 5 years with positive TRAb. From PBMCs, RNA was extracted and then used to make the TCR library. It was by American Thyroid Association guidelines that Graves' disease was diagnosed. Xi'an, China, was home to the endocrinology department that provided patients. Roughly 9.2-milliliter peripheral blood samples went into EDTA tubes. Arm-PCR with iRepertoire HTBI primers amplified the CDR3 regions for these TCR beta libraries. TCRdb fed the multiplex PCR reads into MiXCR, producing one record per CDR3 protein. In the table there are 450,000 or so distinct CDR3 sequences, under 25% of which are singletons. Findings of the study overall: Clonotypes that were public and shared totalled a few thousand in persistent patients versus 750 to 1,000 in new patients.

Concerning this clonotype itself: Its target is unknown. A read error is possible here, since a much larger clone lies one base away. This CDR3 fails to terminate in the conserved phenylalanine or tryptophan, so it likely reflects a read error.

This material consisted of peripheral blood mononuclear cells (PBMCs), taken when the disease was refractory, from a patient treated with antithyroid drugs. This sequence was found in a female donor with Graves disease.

The CDR3 DNA sequence: TGTGCCAGCAGATGGACTAGCGGGACCCACGAGCAGTACCTC. It specifies CASRWTSGTHEQYL. The chain uses TRBV6-1 and TRBJ2-7; the match to TRBD2 covers 12 bases. CDR1 is MNHNS and CDR2 is SASEGT in the germline V gene. CDR3 length: 14 amino acids. With 6 bases clipped from V and 5 bases from J, the junction kept 5 bases outside the gene matches.